The following is a T cell receptor beta chain sequence with its context. This clonotype has a handful of counts. The specificity of this receptor is unknown. No quality values exist for individual bases; no much larger clone is one base distant. The instrument was an Illumina NovaSeq 6000. cDNA libraries for TCRalpha and TCRbeta were prepared by 5'RACE using constant-segment primers, with sample barcodes and unique molecular identifiers added. Trizol reagent was used to extract RNA from every sample. The libraries were amplified in two PCR steps, and the second step added a second sample barcode and Illumina TruSeq adapters. Libraries were sequenced on an Illumina NovaSeq with 2 x 150 bp paired-end reads. From the authors' description of their analysis: Reads were demultiplexed and collapsed into UMI-guided consensus sequences with migec v1.2.7. Using mixcr v2.1.11, UMI consensuses were aligned to TRA and TRB V and J templates and then assembled into clonotypes. A clonotype was counted as expanded or contracted only when both edgeR and NoisET called the clonotype significant, with the noise models trained on biological replicates. edgeR calls used a false discovery rate-adjusted p below 0.01 and a log2 fold-change threshold of 1. PCA with hierarchical clustering of max-normalized trajectories of the 1000 most abundant clonotypes was used as exploratory dynamics analysis. The CD4 or CD8 phenotype of responding clones was assigned using the separately sequenced CD4+ and CD8+ repertoires. In-frame beta chains were kept once TCRdb had trimmed the public reads at Q25 with fastp and called clones with MiXCR. Merged by CDR3 protein, the rows form single entries marked with the most common genes and DNA. The V and J calls come from TCRdb's annotation, not from the publication. The sample data list about 55,000 distinct CDR3 sequences, and around a quarter of these were observed just once. The ten largest clones add up to roughly two fifths of the sample.

This sample stems from a study of T-cell memory formation after mild COVID-19 (dated by TCRdb to about 2021). Regarding the complete study: TCR sequence clusters from the two donors were found to be largely donor specific. The cohort was made up of two young adult volunteers, one female and one male, who were previously healthy. In a couple of donors, T-cell clones that expanded and contracted after mild COVID-19 were tracked by sequencing TCRalpha and TCRbeta repertoires over time. The paper as a whole reports these results and caveats: Contracting CD4+ clones turned up mainly in the CM and EM memory subsets, whereas EMRA was where CD8+ clones were enriched. Whether the second-wave clones peaking on day 37 were SARS-CoV-2 specific was not confirmed. Balanced CD4/CD8 phenotypes were observed for clones contracting from day 15 to 85, whereas a bias towards CD4+ was observed for a second wave of clones expanding from day 15 to 37. The study covered only a couple of mild cases, and larger cohorts including severe cases with pre-infection samples were considered necessary. Some responding clones were detected in pre-infection memory, suggesting pre-existing cross-reactive memory T cells joined the SARS-CoV-2 response.

Ficoll-Paque density gradient centrifugation was used to isolate PBMCs. V sheds 3 bases and J sheds 4 bases, leaving 19 bases between their ends. Including cysteine and phenylalanine, the CDR3 has 16 amino acids. CDR3 DNA only is kept here, 48 bases in frame from base 1. CDR1 SGHRS and CDR2 YFSETQ were looked up in the germline V gene. The chain couples TRBV5-1 to TRBJ1-2; no confident D gene assignment can be made. Sequencing was done on a sample of PBMCs or a T cell subset sorted from them (not recorded which). The receptor was isolated from a man between 18 and 35 years old who had mild COVID-19 (a few samples of this study predate the infection). The sample titles of this study are shuffled in the database, so cell type and time point are left out; the donor was told from shared clones. The CDR3 protein sequence reads: CASSSRDRTEIYGYTF. The DNA is as follows: TGCGCCAGCAGCTCCCGAGACCGTACAGAGATCTATGGCTACACCTTC.